This note documents a single T cell receptor (beta chain) sequence. Using its own MiXCR run on the 5' RACE reads, TCRdb lists one record per CDR3 protein. Seen here are under 250,000 distinct CDR3 sequences, 6% to 7.5% observed once, and the top ten hold around 0.9%. This entry belongs to a study of T cells after yellow fever vaccination. The clonotype comes from a young man who received the YFV17D yellow fever vaccine. Material: CD4+ T cells sorted from PBMCs, obtained 15 days after the yellow fever booster vaccination.

CDR3 sequence: CASSLVRTNQPQHF. CDR3 DNA: TGTGCCAGCAGCTTAGTCAGGACTAATCAGCCCCAGCATTTT. The genes are TRBV7-2 and TRBJ1-5; D not resolved. The CDR3 is made up of 14 amino acids. Trimming pared 1 base from V and 4 bases from J, leaving 8 bases between. Germline V lookup: CDR1 SGHTA, CDR2 FQGNSA.